Following are 29 T cell receptor beta chains from one sample sequenced in a study of cytotoxic CD8 clonotypes in ibrutinib-treated CLL. The data were produced by immunoSEQ multiplex PCR, yet TCRdb's version contains in-frame clones alone and is incomplete. The sample shows around 92,000 clones, more than 70% of them seen only once. The source was PBMCs, collected after 24 months of ibrutinib treatment. The receptors originated from a human donor with chronic lymphocytic leukemia.

This clone was seen only a few times. The rearrangement links TRBV7-3 to TRBJ1-1; possibly TRBD1 for D (6 bases). With 0 bases removed from V and 6 bases from J, the gap between germline ends came to 11 bases. Germline CDR1 SGHTA, CDR2 FQGTGA. There are 14 residues in the CDR3. The CDR3 sequence: CASSLTGAGPEAFF. As DNA, the CDR3 is TGTGCCAGCAGCTTAACGGGGGCGGGACCTGAAGCTTTCTTT.

This clone appeared once. CDR3 region: CASSEEGLSGNTIYF. CDR3 nucleotides: TGTGCCAGCAGTGAAGAGGGCCTCTCTGGAAACACCATATATTTT. The rearrangement uses TRBV13 and TRBJ1-3; unclear D gene. The length of the CDR3 is 15 residues. With 6 bases removed from V and 0 bases from J, the gap between germline ends came to 12 bases. Germline V gene data show CDR1 as PRHDT and CDR2 as FYEKMQ (reference sequence).

This clone appeared once. The chain recombines TRBV5-6 with TRBJ1-3, with TRBD1 identical over 9 bases. Germline V gene lookup returns CDR1 SGHDT and CDR2 YYEEEE. V trimming: 4 bases; J trimming: 0 bases; junction bases outside the gene matches: 2. There are 15 residues in the CDR3. CDR3 sequence reads: CASSRGQGSGNTIYF. The DNA of the CDR3 is TGTGCCAGCAGCCGGGGACAGGGCTCTGGAAACACCATATATTTT. The variable domain in full, completed from reference TRBV5-6 and TRBJ1-3, reads DAGVTQSPTHLIKTRGQQVTLRCSPKSGHDTVSWYQQALGQGPQFIFQYYEEEERQRGNFPDRFSGHQFPNYSSELNVNALLLGDSALYLCASSRGQGSGNTIYFGEGSWLTVV.

In this sample, this clone turned up a few times. The V gene is TRBV11-2, the J gene TRBJ1-5; D remains ambiguous. This CDR3 comprises 14 residues. Germline lookup yields CDR1 SGHAT and CDR2 FQNNGV. Trimming shortened V by 5 bases and J by 6 bases, and 14 bases separated the two germline ends. The CDR3 nucleotides read TGTGCCAGCAGCCGCGGGCCTAAGGGTCAGCCCCAGCATTTT. As protein: CASSRGPKGQPQHF. Full variable domain (missing parts from reference TRBV11-2 and TRBJ1-5): EAGVAQSPRYKIIEKRQSVAFWCNPISGHATLYWYQQILGQGPKLLIQFQNNGVVDDSQLPKDRFSAERLKGVDSTLKIQPAKLEDSAVYLCASSRGPKGQPQHFGDGTRLSIL.

The genes are TRBV6-1 and TRBJ1-5, with D possibly being TRBD1 (6 bases). Germline values: CDR1 MNHNS, CDR2 SASEGT. The CDR3 spans 14 residues. V lost 0 bases, J lost 7 bases, and 10 bases lay in between. The CDR3 coding sequence is TGTGCCAGCAGTGAAGCACAGGGACAACAGCCCCAGCATTTT. Translating it yields CASSEAQGQQPQHF.

This clone appeared a few times. This rearrangement joins TRBV28 to TRBJ2-7; 13 nucleotides align to TRBD2. From germline, CDR1 is MDHEN and CDR2 SYDVKM. The junction had 5 bases not matched to a gene; V was cut back by 5 bases and J by 4 bases. This CDR3 region has 15 residues. In nucleotides, the CDR3 is TGTGCCAGCAGTCCGGGACTAGCGGGATCGTACGAGCAGTACTTC. Protein: CASSPGLAGSYEQYF.

V and J are TRBV10-1 and TRBJ1-2; 10 bases line up with TRBD1. The V gene's germline CDR1 is WNHNN and CDR2 SYGVQD (reference sequence). The CDR3 contains 15 residues. The trim removed 2 bases at V and 8 bases at J, leaving 8 bases unmatched. The CDR3 bases are TGCGCCAGCAGTGAGAGGGGACAGGGGCCGTCGGGCTACACCTTC. As protein: CASSERGQGPSGYTF.

J is TRBJ2-7 and V is TRBV9; D tentatively fits TRBD1 or TRBD2 (5 bases each). Germline V gene lookup returns CDR1 SGDLS and CDR2 YYNGEE. Trimming shortened V by 0 bases and J by 4 bases, and 14 bases separated the two germline ends. This CDR3 contains 15 residues. The CDR3 region is CASSVGFGTHYEQYF. In DNA form, the CDR3 reads TGTGCCAGCAGCGTAGGATTCGGGACCCATTACGAGCAGTACTTC.

In its sample, this clone was seen once. V usage is TRBV5-4 and J usage is TRBJ2-3, with D possibly being TRBD1 (5 bases). This CDR3 is built from 14 residues. The V gene's germline CDR1 is SGHNT and CDR2 YYREEE (reference sequence). Trimming cost V 4 bases and J 5 bases, with 14 bases left between them. CDR3 residues: CASSTDQGGDTQYF. The DNA of the CDR3 is TGTGCCAGCAGCACGGATCAGGGCGGAGATACGCAGTATTTT. The variable domain in full, with the rest retrieved from reference TRBV5-4 and TRBJ2-3, is ETGVTQSPTHLIKTRGQQVTLRCSSQSGHNTVSWYQQALGQGPQFIFQYYREEENGRGNFPPRFSGLQFPNYSSELNVNALELDDSALYLCASSTDQGGDTQYFGPGTRLTVL.

V usage is TRBV28 and J usage is TRBJ1-2; D unclear. The V gene lost 7 bases and the J gene lost 6 bases, with 18 bases spanning the gap. Germline CDR1 and CDR2: MDHEN and SYDVKM. There are 14 residues in the CDR3. The CDR3 DNA reads as TGTGCCAGCACCCTTCGGGGAGGGCGGGATGGCTACACCTTC. Translating gives CASTLRGGRDGYTF.

The chain couples TRBV6-1 to TRBJ2-7, with a tentative D call TRBD2 (7 bases). CDR1 and CDR2 (germline): MNHNS, SASEGT. The V and J ends lost 1 base and 2 bases respectively, with 9 bases between them. The CDR3 has 14 residues. In nucleotides, the CDR3 is TGTGCCAGCAGTGAAGTGGGGGGGCCCTACGAGCAGTACTTC. Protein: CASSEVGGPYEQYF.

The CDR3 is CASSLEWQGYEQYF. The CDR3 nucleotides are TGTGCCAGCAGCTTGGAATGGCAGGGGTACGAGCAGTACTTC. J is TRBJ2-7 and V is TRBV5-5, with D possibly matching TRBD1 (6 bases). The germline V and J ends were trimmed by 0 bases and 4 bases, with 11 bases remaining between them. CDR1 SGHKS and CDR2 YYEKEE come from the germline V gene (reference sequence). CDR3 size: 14 residues.

The V call is TRBV5-1, the J call TRBJ2-7, with TRBD2 identical over 14 bases. J was trimmed by 6 bases and V by 4 bases; bases with no gene match: 6. Germline loops: CDR1 SGHRS, CDR2 YFSETQ. The CDR3 contains 15 residues. The CDR3 DNA follows: TGCGCCAGCAGCACAGGACTAGCGGGAGGAGCCGAGCAGTACTTC. It translates to CASSTGLAGGAEQYF.

This clone was seen repeatedly, ten times or more. Other DNA sequences in the same sample also yield this CDR3. The genes are TRBV9 and TRBJ2-7, with a weak D call TRBD2 (6 bases). The CDR3 runs 14 residues. V was trimmed by 2 bases and J by 0 bases, leaving 9 bases between them. Germline CDR1 reads SGDLS; CDR2 reads YYNGEE. CDR3 residues: CASSVGGSSYEQYF. CDR3 in DNA: TGTGCCAGCAGCGTTGGAGGGAGCTCCTACGAGCAGTACTTC.

The V gene is TRBV30, the J gene TRBJ2-1, with unresolved D. V lost 2 bases to trimming and J lost 6 bases, with 17 bases between them. Germline V gives CDR1 GTSNPN, CDR2 SVGIG (reference sequence). CDR3 length: 15 residues. CDR3 amino acids: CAWSSKSSMANEQFF. The CDR3 DNA follows: TGTGCCTGGAGTTCTAAGTCTAGTATGGCCAATGAGCAGTTCTTC.

J is TRBJ2-1 and V is TRBV11-1; 9 nucleotides line up with TRBD1. The CDR3 loop spans 16 amino acids. The J segment lost 1 base and the V segment lost 4 bases, leaving 5 bases of the junction unmatched. CDR1 SGHAT and CDR2 FQDESV come from the germline V gene (reference sequence). CDR3 sequence (DNA): TGTGCCAGCAGCTCAAGGGGGACAGGGTCCTACAATGAGCAGTTCTTC. This sequence encodes CASSSRGTGSYNEQFF.

Here the CDR3 DNA reads TGTGCCAGCAGTTTATCTCTCCCAGATACGCAGTATTTT. Translated, it gives CASSLSLPDTQYF. The rearrangement links TRBV27 to TRBJ2-3; D is ambiguous. Per germline, CDR1 MNHEY and CDR2 SMNVEV (reference sequence). The V gene lost 0 bases and the J gene lost 4 bases, with 5 bases spanning the gap. The CDR3 length is 13 residues.

The chain combines TRBV9 with TRBJ2-3; D remains unclear. Looked up from germline, CDR1 is SGDLS and CDR2 is YYNGEE. This CDR3 comprises 16 residues. Trimming took off 2 bases at V and 1 base at J, with 14 bases between the two ends. The CDR3 coding sequence is TGTGCCAGCAGCGTTCGACTCAGTCGGGGCACAGATACGCAGTATTTT. Residues: CASSVRLSRGTDTQYF.

The V gene is TRBV9, the J gene TRBJ2-7, with no clear D. Deletions cut 2 bases from V and 0 bases from J, with 12 bases between. The germline V gene encodes CDR1 SGDLS and CDR2 YYNGEE. This CDR3 is 15 amino acids long. DNA for the CDR3: TGTGCCAGCAGCGTGAATAGCCTATCCTCCTACGAGCAGTACTTC. Translating gives CASSVNSLSSYEQYF.

The genes are TRBV5-1 and TRBJ1-2; 12 nucleotides agree with TRBD1. The trim removed 0 bases at V and 7 bases at J, leaving 10 bases unmatched. The length of the CDR3 is 17 residues. Germline V lookup: CDR1 SGHRS, CDR2 YFSETQ. The DNA of the CDR3 is TGCGCCAGCAGCTTGGACCCGCTGGGACAGGGGGCCTCTGGCTACACCTTC. Translation gives CASSLDPLGQGASGYTF.

As for this clone: Other DNA sequences of this sample code for an identical CDR3. CDR3 residues: CASSERASGRTDTQYF. The CDR3 coding sequence is TGTGCCAGCAGTGAGAGAGCTAGCGGGAGAACAGATACGCAGTATTTT. The rearrangement links TRBV2 to TRBJ2-3, with 10 bases matching TRBD2. The junction had 6 bases not matched to a gene; V was cut back by 3 bases and J by 3 bases. The CDR3 is made up of 16 amino acids. Germline CDR1 and CDR2: SNHLY and FYNNEI.

This clone was seen more than once but under ten times. The chain employs TRBV7-8 and TRBJ1-6, with D perhaps matching TRBD1 (5 bases). V lost 4 bases and J lost 0, with 13 bases in between. CDR3 length equals 17 residues. The germline CDR1 and CDR2 sequences are SGHVS and FQNEAQ. CDR3 region: CASSWGVRNSYNSPLHF. The DNA of the CDR3 is TGTGCCAGCAGCTGGGGCGTCCGCAACTCCTATAATTCACCCCTCCACTTT.

Worth noting for this clone: Other DNA sequences in this specimen translate into the identical CDR3. The chain combines TRBV7-6 with TRBJ2-6; D is possibly TRBD1 or TRBD2 (5 bases each). Germline assignment: CDR1 SGHVS and CDR2 FNYEAQ. The CDR3 consists of 15 residues. Trimming took 5 bases from V and 0 from J, leaving 8 bases between them. CDR3 amino acids: CASSPGASGANVLTF. CDR3 in DNA: TGTGCCAGCAGCCCCGGGGCCTCTGGGGCCAACGTCCTGACTTTC. Full variable domain (outside the CDR3, taken from reference TRBV7-6 and TRBJ2-6): GAGVSQSPRYKVTKRGQDVALRCDPISGHVSLYWYRQALGQGPEFLTYFNYEAQQDKSGLPNDRFSAERPEGSISTLTIQRTEQRDSAMYRCASSPGASGANVLTFGAGSRLTVL.

This clone was found a few times. The chain uses TRBV19 and TRBJ2-3; TRBD2 matches 8 bases. The CDR3 contains 16 residues. Per the germline V gene, CDR1 is LNHDA and CDR2 is SQIVND (reference sequence). Trimming cost V 7 bases and J 6 bases; bases outside gene matches: 15. The CDR3 nucleotides read TGTGCCAGTACTGATACAAGCGGGAGAGACCTGGATACGCAGTATTTT. As protein: CASTDTSGRDLDTQYF.

CDR3 region: CASSLEAFSGNTIYF. The CDR3 region has the DNA TGTGCCAGCAGCTTGGAGGCATTCTCTGGAAACACCATATATTTT. The chain is built from TRBV5-5 and TRBJ1-3, with unresolved D. Germline V CDR1 and CDR2: SGHKS, YYEKEE (reference sequence). Trimming removed 0 bases at V and 0 bases at J, with 7 bases between. This CDR3 spans 15 amino acids.

The chain carries TRBV30 and TRBJ1-5; TRBD1 might be the D (6 bases). The CDR3 contains 13 residues. The V end lost 0 bases, the J end lost 6 bases, and 9 bases lay between the germline ends. The germline CDR1 and CDR2 sequences are GTSNPN and SVGIG (reference sequence). CDR3 loop: CAWSVRGLQPQHF. CDR3 sequence (DNA): TGTGCCTGGAGTGTACGGGGGCTTCAGCCCCAGCATTTT.

A few counts support this clone. The chain carries TRBV18 and TRBJ1-6; D is possibly TRBD1 (5 bases). V gave up 5 bases and J gave up 5 bases, with 16 bases separating them. CDR3 length: 16 residues. From germline, CDR1 is KGHSH and CDR2 LQKENI. Written as DNA, the CDR3 is TGTGCCAGCTCAACTAGTCAATCCAGGGATAATTCACCCCTCCACTTT. The encoded protein is CASSTSQSRDNSPLHF.

In DNA form, the CDR3 reads TGCAGCGTTGCCCCAGGGGGCCTCTATGGCTACACCTTC. This sequence encodes CSVAPGGLYGYTF. V gene TRBV29-1 combines with J gene TRBJ1-2; TRBD1 matches at 8 bases. Per germline, CDR1 SQVTM and CDR2 ANQGSEA. The length of the CDR3 is 13 residues. V dropped 4 bases and J dropped 4; count of bases not matched to a gene: 5. Full variable domain (remainder filled in from reference TRBV29-1 and TRBJ1-2): SAVISQKPSRDICQRGTSLTIQCQVDSQVTMMFWYRQQPGQSLTLIATANQGSEATYESGFVIDKFPISRPNLTFSTLTVSNMSPEDSSIYLCSVAPGGLYGYTFGSGTRLTVV.

The gene calls are TRBV11-1 and TRBJ1-2; 8 nucleotides align to TRBD1. In germline, CDR1 is SGHAT, CDR2 FQDESV (reference sequence). The CDR3 is 14 residues long. Trimming took 5 bases from V and 1 from J; bases not matched to a gene: 3. CDR3 residues: CASSPDRVNYGYTF. The DNA for the CDR3 is TGTGCCAGCAGCCCGGACAGGGTTAACTATGGCTACACCTTC.